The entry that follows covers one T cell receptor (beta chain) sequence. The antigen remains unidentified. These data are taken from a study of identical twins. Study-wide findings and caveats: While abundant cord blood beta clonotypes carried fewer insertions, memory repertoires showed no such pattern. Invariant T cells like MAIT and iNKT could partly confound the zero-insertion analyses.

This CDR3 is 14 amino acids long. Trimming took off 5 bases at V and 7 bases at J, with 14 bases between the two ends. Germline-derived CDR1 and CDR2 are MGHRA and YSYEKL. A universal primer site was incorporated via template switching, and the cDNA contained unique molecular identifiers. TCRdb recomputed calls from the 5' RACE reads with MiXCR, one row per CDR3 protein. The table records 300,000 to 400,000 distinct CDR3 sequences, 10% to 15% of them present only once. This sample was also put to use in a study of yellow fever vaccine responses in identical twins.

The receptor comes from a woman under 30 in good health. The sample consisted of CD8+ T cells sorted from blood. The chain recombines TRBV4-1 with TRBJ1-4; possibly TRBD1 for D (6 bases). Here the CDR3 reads CASSWDTRFEKLFF. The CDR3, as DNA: TGCGCCAGCAGCTGGGACACGCGTTTTGAAAAACTGTTTTTT.